Shown below are 24 T cell receptor beta chains from a single sample sequenced in a study of technical replicates of blood from a few donors. Data came from immunoSEQ multiplex PCR; TCRdb stores just in-frame clones and leaves some out. Here the sample spans 55,000 to 75,000 clones, about 95% being singletons. The material sequenced was PBMCs. The receptor set was obtained from a human donor in good health. Some clones in this sample may be carry-over from other donors' samples.

This chain connects TRBV2 to TRBJ2-1; TRBD2 matches at 9 bases. The germline V gene encodes CDR1 SNHLY and CDR2 FYNNEI. J lost 8 bases, V lost 7 bases, and 6 bases had no gene match. This CDR3 has 13 residues. CDR3 loop: CASTSGDIYEQFF. In nucleotides, the CDR3 is TGTGCCAGCACTAGCGGGGATATTTATGAGCAGTTCTTC.

This rearrangement joins TRBV7-6 to TRBJ2-2, with unresolved D. V was cut by 5 bases and J by 1 base, with 5 bases left in between. CDR1 SGHVS and CDR2 FNYEAQ come from the germline V gene. This CDR3 region has 13 residues. DNA for the CDR3: TGTGCCAGCAGCCGAGTGAACACCGGGGAGCTGTTTTTT. The encoded protein is CASSRVNTGELFF.

This rearrangement joins TRBV6-1 to TRBJ1-1, with D uncertain. The CDR3 is 13 residues long. V lost 0 bases and J lost 11, with 13 bases in between. The germline V gene has CDR1 MNHNS and CDR2 SASEGT. DNA for the CDR3: TGTGCCAGCAGTGAAGCTGAGGGAGGTTCGGCTTTCTTT. This translates into CASSEAEGGSAFF.

The chain employs TRBV7-8 and TRBJ2-7, with 7 bases that match TRBD1. Trimming cost V 5 bases and J 0 bases; bases outside gene matches: 10. CDR1 SGHVS and CDR2 FQNEAQ come from the germline V gene. This CDR3 has 16 residues. The CDR3 bases are TGTGCCAGCAGCGACAAACAGGGGCTATTCTCCTACGAGCAGTACTTC. It encodes CASSDKQGLFSYEQYF.

The chain has TRBV4-3 and TRBJ1-3; D not resolved. The CDR3 is made up of 13 amino acids. Germline V gene data show CDR1 as LGHNA and CDR2 as YSLEER. The V end lost 3 bases, the J end lost 7 bases, and 10 bases lay between the germline ends. The CDR3 reads CASSQELGNTIYF. The CDR3 DNA sequence: TGCGCCAGCAGCCAGGAACTCGGGAACACCATATATTTT.

A note on this clone: A junction boundary mismatches the germline segment, possibly from a read error. In DNA form, the CDR3 reads TGTGCCAGCACTTACCGGGACACCACAGATACGCAGTATTTT. Translating gives CASTYRDTTDTQYF. The chain combines TRBV6-5 with TRBJ2-3, with a tentative D call TRBD1 (6 bases). Germline lookup yields CDR1 MNHEY and CDR2 SVGAGI. This CDR3 region has 14 residues.

This chain uses TRBV4-1 with TRBJ1-2, with unresolved D. The germline CDR1 and CDR2 sequences are MGHRA and YSYEKL. V was cut by 3 bases and J by 3 bases, with 11 bases left in between. The CDR3 consists of 14 residues. The CDR3 spells CASSQRTLDYGYTF. The CDR3 DNA reads TGCGCCAGCAGCCAGAGGACTTTGGACTATGGCTACACCTTC.

The chain joins TRBV5-6 to TRBJ1-5; D possibly corresponds to TRBD1 (5 bases). CDR3 length: 15 residues. From germline, CDR1 is SGHDT and CDR2 YYEEEE. Deletions cut 1 base from V and 7 bases from J, with 15 bases between. Here the CDR3 DNA reads TGTGCCAGCAGCTTGACGTCAGGGTTGGGACAGCCCCAGCATTTT. The encoded protein is CASSLTSGLGQPQHF.

The chain has TRBV29-1 and TRBJ2-2; tentatively, D is TRBD1 (6 bases). Germline CDR1 and CDR2: SQVTM and ANQGSEA. The V gene lost 4 bases and the J gene lost 4 bases, with 10 bases spanning the gap. This CDR3 has 13 amino acids. CDR3 coding DNA: TGCAGCGTTGGCCAGGGGACCACCGGGGAGCTGTTTTTT. It encodes CSVGQGTTGELFF.

The chain links TRBV2 to TRBJ2-5; possible D gene TRBD1, 6 bases. V lost 4 bases to trimming and J lost 6 bases, with 15 bases between them. CDR3 length equals 14 residues. Germline V CDR1 and CDR2: SNHLY, FYNNEI. DNA for the CDR3: TGTGCCAGCAGTGCGGGCGGGCAGGGGAAGACCCAGTACTTC. This sequence encodes CASSAGGQGKTQYF.

The chain links TRBV19 to TRBJ1-6; 8 bases are shared with TRBD1. The CDR3 contains 14 residues. J lost 7 bases, V lost 6 bases, and 5 bases had no gene match. The germline V gene has CDR1 LNHDA and CDR2 SQIVND (reference sequence). CDR3 nucleotide sequence: TGTGCCAGTAGGGACAGGGATGGCAATTCACCCCTCCACTTT. This gives the protein CASRDRDGNSPLHF.

V and J are TRBV12-5 and TRBJ1-5; D remains ambiguous. Trimming shortened V by 5 bases and J by 9 bases, and 8 bases separated the two germline ends. CDR1 and CDR2 (germline): LGHNT, FRNRAP. The CDR3 runs to 11 residues. Here the CDR3 reads CASGPPGPQHF. The CDR3 nucleotides read TGTGCTAGTGGTCCCCCCGGGCCCCAGCATTTT.

The chain links TRBV18 to TRBJ1-1; 10 bases map to TRBD1. With V trimmed by 4 bases and J by 4 bases, 3 bases remained unmatched. The germline CDR1 and CDR2 sequences are KGHSH and LQKENI. The CDR3 runs 14 residues. The CDR3 DNA is TGTGCCAGCTCACAGACAGGGGGCATCACTGAAGCTTTCTTT. Its protein product is CASSQTGGITEAFF.

The chain combines TRBV2 with TRBJ1-2; no reliable D call. CDR1 SNHLY and CDR2 FYNNEI come from the germline V gene. Trimming removed 0 bases at V and 8 bases at J, with 16 bases between. The CDR3 loop spans 15 amino acids. The CDR3 loop reads CASSEAFRHRLGYTF. CDR3 nucleotide sequence: TGTGCCAGCAGTGAAGCGTTCCGACACCGCCTAGGCTACACCTTC.

The chain joins TRBV4-1 to TRBJ2-5; tentative D call: TRBD2 (5 bases). Germline values: CDR1 MGHRA, CDR2 YSYEKL. The CDR3 length is 14 residues. The V end lost 1 base, the J end lost 5 bases, and 11 bases lay between the germline ends. CDR3 sequence (DNA): TGCGCCAGCAGCCAAGTTGATAGGGAGGAGACCCAGTACTTC. This sequence encodes CASSQVDREETQYF.

This sequence joins TRBV19 and TRBJ1-1; 8 nucleotides match TRBD1. V shed 3 bases, J shed 3 bases, and the junction held 3 bases outside the gene matches. Germline lookup yields CDR1 LNHDA and CDR2 SQIVND (reference sequence). CDR3 length: 14 amino acids. This CDR3 is CASSIGRGHTEAFF. The CDR3 bases are TGTGCCAGTAGTATCGGCAGGGGGCACACTGAAGCTTTCTTT.

V is TRBV7-8 and J is TRBJ2-2, with D possibly being TRBD1 (6 bases). The CDR3 loop spans 15 amino acids. V was trimmed by 4 bases and J by 5 bases, leaving 14 bases between them. Germline V gene data show CDR1 as SGHVS and CDR2 as FQNEAQ. The DNA for the CDR3 is TGTGCCAGCAGCTCCAGGGGCTGGGGGACCGGGGAGCTGTTTTTT. It yields the protein CASSSRGWGTGELFF.

The rearrangement uses TRBV4-1 and TRBJ1-2; tentatively, D is TRBD1 (6 bases). CDR3 size: 17 residues. Between the trimmed V and J ends, which lost 5 bases and 4 bases, there was a span of 23 bases. Germline V gene sequence: CDR1 MGHRA, CDR2 YSYEKL. Here the CDR3 reads CASSDPRTRQDRYGYTF. The CDR3 coding sequence is TGCGCCAGCAGCGACCCCAGGACAAGACAGGACCGCTATGGCTACACCTTC.

The chain uses TRBV13 and TRBJ1-2; possibly TRBD1 for D (5 bases). This CDR3 has 14 residues. The germline V gene encodes CDR1 PRHDT and CDR2 FYEKMQ (reference sequence). V was shortened by 4 bases and J by 8 bases, with 17 bases between the two germline ends. Here the CDR3 reads CASSSAGPQEGYTF. CDR3 coding DNA: TGTGCCAGCAGCTCCGCGGGGCCCCAGGAGGGCTACACCTTC.

This rearrangement joins TRBV7-8 to TRBJ2-5, with 7 bases identical to TRBD2. V shed 5 bases and J 5 bases; nucleotides not matched to a gene: 2. The germline V gene encodes CDR1 SGHVS and CDR2 FQNEAQ. This CDR3 has 12 residues. This chain's CDR3 is CASSPAGETQYF. DNA of the CDR3: TGTGCCAGCAGCCCAGCGGGGGAGACCCAGTACTTC.

This chain connects TRBV4-2 to TRBJ2-2; a possible D gene is TRBD2 (6 bases). Looked up from germline, CDR1 is LGHNA and CDR2 is YNFKEQ. V was trimmed by 3 bases and J by 3 bases, leaving 14 bases between them. This CDR3 contains 16 residues. The CDR3 sequence: CASSHDGTGDTGELFF. The DNA of the CDR3 is TGTGCCAGCAGCCATGACGGGACTGGAGACACCGGGGAGCTGTTTTTT.

The rearrangement joins TRBV7-3 to TRBJ2-1; 10 bases line up with TRBD1. The CDR3 consists of 13 residues. Germline V gives CDR1 SGHTA, CDR2 FQGTGA. Trimming took 5 bases from V and 9 from J; bases not matched to a gene: 4. CDR3 nucleotides: TGTGCCAGCAGCGCTGACAGGGGGCGTGAGCAGTTCTTC. This translates into CASSADRGREQFF.

V and J are TRBV7-3 and TRBJ1-2; 8 nucleotides match TRBD1. The J segment lost 8 bases and the V segment lost 4 bases, leaving 6 bases of the junction unmatched. Looked up from germline, CDR1 is SGHTA and CDR2 is FQGTGA. The length of the CDR3 is 13 residues. CDR3 nucleotide sequence: TGTGCCAGCAGCTCTTCAGGGGGCGGAGGCTACACCTTC. Translation: CASSSSGGGGYTF. Full variable domain (outside the CDR3, taken from reference TRBV7-3 and TRBJ1-2): GAGVSQTPSNKVTEKGKYVELRCDPISGHTALYWYRQSLGQGPEFLIYFQGTGAADDSGLPNDRFFAVRPEGSVSTLKIQRTERGDSAVYLCASSSSGGGGYTFGSGTRLTVV.

This clone occurred once. This chain links TRBV5-6 with TRBJ1-2; D perhaps matches TRBD1 (6 bases). CDR3 size: 14 residues. The ends were cut back, 0 bases at V and 10 bases at J, with 16 bases in the middle. Germline loops: CDR1 SGHDT, CDR2 YYEEEE. The CDR3: CASSLDQGLRDYTF. The CDR3 region has the DNA TGTGCCAGCAGCTTGGATCAGGGGCTAAGAGACTACACCTTC.